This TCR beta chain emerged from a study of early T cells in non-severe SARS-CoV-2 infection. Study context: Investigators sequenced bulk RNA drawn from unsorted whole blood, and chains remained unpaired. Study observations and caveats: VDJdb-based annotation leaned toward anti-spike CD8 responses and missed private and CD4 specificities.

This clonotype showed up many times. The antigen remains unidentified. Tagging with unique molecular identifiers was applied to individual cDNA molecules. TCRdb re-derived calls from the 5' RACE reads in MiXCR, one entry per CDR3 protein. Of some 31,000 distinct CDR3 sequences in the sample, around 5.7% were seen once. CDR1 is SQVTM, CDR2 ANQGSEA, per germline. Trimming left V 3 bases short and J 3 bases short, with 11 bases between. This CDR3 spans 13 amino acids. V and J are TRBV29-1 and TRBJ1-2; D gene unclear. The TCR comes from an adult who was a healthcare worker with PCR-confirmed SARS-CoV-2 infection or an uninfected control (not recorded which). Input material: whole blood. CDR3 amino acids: CSVDLEGYYGYTF. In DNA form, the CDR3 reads TGCAGCGTTGACCTAGAAGGTTACTATGGCTACACCTTC.